This T cell receptor beta chain was recovered during a study of T-cell memory formation after mild COVID-19. TCRdb ran MiXCR on the 5' RACE reads and lists one entry per CDR3 protein. The sample has hundreds of thousands of distinct CDR3 sequences; about a sixth are singletons. This CDR3 region has 14 residues. Germline V lookup: CDR1 KGHSH, CDR2 LQKENI. Trimming at V came to 3 bases and at J to 10 bases, leaving 5 bases not matched to a gene. The sequence was collected from a man aged 18 to 29 who had mild COVID-19 (a few samples of this study predate the infection). Cell type and time point are not known. The chain employs TRBV18 and TRBJ2-1; 11 positions match TRBD2. Source material: PBMCs or a T cell subset sorted from them (not recorded which). CDR3 DNA: TGTGCCAGCTCACCGCTAGCGGGGGGTGAGGAGCAGTTCTTC. Translation: CASSPLAGGEEQFF.